The clone carrying this TCR beta chain has a handful of counts. This sample was taken from a study of OX40 agonist ivuxolimab in advanced cancers. Whole-study context: Hepatocellular carcinoma, melanoma, renal cell or head and neck cancer occurred in dose-escalation patients.

Clones were read by immunoSEQ multiplex PCR, and TCRdb kept only the in-frame ones, dropping some. The sample yields approximately 91,000 clones, roughly 84% seen once. Between the trimmed V and J ends, which lost 5 bases and 1 base, there was a span of 6 bases. Looked up from germline, CDR1 is MNHNY and CDR2 is SVGAGI (reference sequence). This CDR3 contains 13 residues. Sequenced material: CD4+ or CD8+ T cells sorted from blood, taken in a trial of the OX40 agonist ivuxolimab. This chain uses TRBV6-6 with TRBJ1-5; D remains ambiguous. This receptor was obtained from an adult with an advanced solid tumor such as melanoma, head and neck, liver or kidney cancer. The CDR3 DNA follows: TGTGCCAGCAGTCCATGGAGCAATCAGCCCCAGCATTTT. It translates to CASSPWSNQPQHF.